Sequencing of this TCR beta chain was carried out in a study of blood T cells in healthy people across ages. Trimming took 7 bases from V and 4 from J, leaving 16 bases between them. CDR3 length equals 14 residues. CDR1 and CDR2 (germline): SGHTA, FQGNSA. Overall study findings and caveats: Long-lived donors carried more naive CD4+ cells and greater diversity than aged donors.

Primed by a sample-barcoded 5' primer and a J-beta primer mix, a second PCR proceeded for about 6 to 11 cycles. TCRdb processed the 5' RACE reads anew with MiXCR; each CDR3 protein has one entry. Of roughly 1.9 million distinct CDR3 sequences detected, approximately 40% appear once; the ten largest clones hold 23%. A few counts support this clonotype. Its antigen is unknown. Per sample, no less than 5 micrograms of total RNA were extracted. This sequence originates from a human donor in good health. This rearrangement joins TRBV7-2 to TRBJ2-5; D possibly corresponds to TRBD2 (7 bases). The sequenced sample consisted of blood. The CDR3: CASTRRGARETQYF. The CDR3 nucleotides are TGTGCCAGCACCAGACGGGGGGCACGAGAGACCCAGTACTTC.